The T cell receptor beta chain under discussion was sequenced for a study of neurological immune-mediated disorders. The cDNA was generated through 5'RACE incorporating 10-nucleotide random UMIs. Each sequencing run yielded over 200 million TCR-beta sequences from 15-18 subjects. A single record per CDR3 protein comes from TCRdb applying MiXCR to the 5' RACE reads. The data show 25,000 to 35,000 distinct CDR3 sequences, about 3.8% seen once. Healthy control participants comprised blood bank volunteers in Maryland, USA. The study built sorted libraries from some 900,000 CD4+ or CD8+ T cells. The CDR3 is 16 amino acids. The ends lost 6 bases at V and 2 bases at J; junction bases unmatched: 13. CDR1 DFQATT and CDR2 SNEGSKA come from the germline V gene (reference sequence). This clonotype has at least ten counts.

The TCR sequence derives from a woman aged 40 to 55 in good health. This chain links TRBV20-1 with TRBJ1-5; TRBD1 matches at 7 bases. The sequenced material came from CD4+ T cells from blood. CDR3 protein: CSASTQGGYGNQPQHF. The CDR3 DNA is TGCAGTGCGAGCACTCAGGGGGGTTACGGCAATCAGCCCCAGCATTTT.